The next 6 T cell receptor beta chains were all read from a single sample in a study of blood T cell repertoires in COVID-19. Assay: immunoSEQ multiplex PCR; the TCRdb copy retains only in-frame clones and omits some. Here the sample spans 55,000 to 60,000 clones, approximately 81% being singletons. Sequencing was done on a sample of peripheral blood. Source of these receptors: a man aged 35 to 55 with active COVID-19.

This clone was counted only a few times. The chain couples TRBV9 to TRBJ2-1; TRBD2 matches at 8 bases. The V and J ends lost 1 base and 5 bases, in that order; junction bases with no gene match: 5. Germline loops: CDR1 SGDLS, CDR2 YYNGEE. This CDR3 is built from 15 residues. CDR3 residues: CASSVSGSRDNEQFF. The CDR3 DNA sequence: TGTGCCAGCAGCGTAAGCGGGAGTCGCGACAATGAGCAGTTCTTC. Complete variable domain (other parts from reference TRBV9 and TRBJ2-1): DSGVTQTPKHLITATGQRVTLRCSPRSGDLSVYWYQQSLDQGLQFLIQYYNGEERAKGNILERFSAQQFPDLHSELNLSSLELGDSALYFCASSVSGSRDNEQFFGPGTRLTVL.

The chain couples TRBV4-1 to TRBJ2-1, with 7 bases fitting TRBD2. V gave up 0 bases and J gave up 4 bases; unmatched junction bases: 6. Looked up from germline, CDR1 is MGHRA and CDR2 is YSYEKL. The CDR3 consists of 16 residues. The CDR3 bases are TGCGCCAGCAGCCAAGATTCGGCTAGCGGATACAATGAGCAGTTCTTC. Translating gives CASSQDSASGYNEQFF.

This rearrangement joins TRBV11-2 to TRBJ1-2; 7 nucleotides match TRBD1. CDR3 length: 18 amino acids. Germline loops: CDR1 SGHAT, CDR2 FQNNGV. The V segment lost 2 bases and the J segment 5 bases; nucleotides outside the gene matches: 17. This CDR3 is CASSLPRYRGGLEYGYTF. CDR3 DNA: TGTGCCAGCAGCTTACCTCGCTACAGAGGGGGCTTGGAATATGGCTACACCTTC.

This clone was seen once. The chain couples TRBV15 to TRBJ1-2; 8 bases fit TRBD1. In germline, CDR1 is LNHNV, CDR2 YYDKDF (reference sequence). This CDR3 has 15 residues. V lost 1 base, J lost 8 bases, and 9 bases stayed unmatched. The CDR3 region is CATSRGRQGAEGYTF. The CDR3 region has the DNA TGTGCCACCAGCAGAGGGAGGCAGGGGGCTGAGGGCTACACCTTC.

CDR3 protein: CASSIRSYNEQFF. The CDR3 bases are TGTGCCAGTAGTATTCGGTCCTACAATGAGCAGTTCTTC. V gene TRBV19 combines with J gene TRBJ2-1, with unresolved D. The CDR3 runs to 13 residues. In germline, CDR1 is LNHDA, CDR2 SQIVND (reference sequence). Trimming removed 3 bases from V and 1 base from J, with 4 bases in between. The complete variable domain, with remaining parts taken from reference TRBV19 and TRBJ2-1, reads DGGITQSPKYLFRKEGQNVTLSCEQNLNHDAMYWYRQDPGQGLRLIYYSQIVNDFQKGDIAEGYSVSREKKESFPLTVTSAQKNPTAFYLCASSIRSYNEQFFGPGTRLTVL.

CDR3 DNA sequence: TGTGCCAGCAGCGCGGGACAGGGATACGACAATGAGCAGTTCTTC. Translated, it gives CASSAGQGYDNEQFF. The rearrangement joins TRBV11-3 to TRBJ2-1, with 9 bases fitting TRBD1. The J segment lost 5 bases and the V segment lost 5 bases, leaving 7 bases of the junction unmatched. Germline V lookup: CDR1 SGHNT, CDR2 YENEEA. This CDR3 contains 15 residues. The variable domain in full, completed from reference TRBV11-3 and TRBJ2-1, reads EAGVVQSPRYKIIEKKQPVAFWCNPISGHNTLYWYLQNLGQGPELLIRYENEEAVDDSQLPKDRFSAERLKGVDSTLKIQPAELGDSAVYLCASSAGQGYDNEQFFGPGTRLTVL.